This T cell receptor (beta chain) was obtained from a study of cytomegalovirus exposure and HLA in healthy donors. Overall study results and limits: Rarity characterized most TCR sequences, yet some public TCRs appeared in many donors. Using a false discovery rate of 0.05, a later analysis showed that approximately 17,000 TCR beta sequences were associated with HLA alleles. Published work reported that the classifier diagnosed cytomegalovirus status with high specificity and sensitivity.

The V and J ends lost 8 bases and 7 bases respectively, with 12 bases between them. The germline V gene encodes CDR1 SGHVS and CDR2 FNYEAQ. The CDR3 has 11 residues. The PCR made use of 60 Vbeta and 13 Jbeta primers. Using immunoSEQ multiplex PCR, the repertoire was profiled, and TCRdb retains in-frame clones only, with some absent. In the table there are under 130,000 clones, under 85% of which are singletons. Regarding this clone: Its antigen is undetermined.

The receptor was derived from a man aged 25 to 40 in good health and CMV-seronegative. Sequenced material: PBMCs. The V gene is TRBV7-6, the J gene TRBJ2-7, with D possibly being TRBD1 (6 bases). CDR3 nucleotides: TGTGCCAGCTCGGAAGGGGGTGAGCAGTACTTC. It yields the protein CASSEGGEQYF. Supplemented by reference TRBV7-6 and TRBJ2-7, the full variable domain reads GAGVSQSPRYKVTKRGQDVALRCDPISGHVSLYWYRQALGQGPEFLTYFNYEAQQDKSGLPNDRFSAERPEGSISTLTIQRTEQRDSAMYRCASSEGGEQYFGPGTRLTVT.